This T cell receptor beta chain was retrieved from a study of CD8 T cells in Susac syndrome. V lost 2 bases, J lost 1 base, and 17 bases lay in between. The CDR3 sequence is 16 residues long. CDR1 and CDR2 (germline): DFQATT, SNEGSKA (reference sequence). With random hexamers, reverse transcription was performed on about 0.5 to 1 ug of RNA. TCRdb reanalysed the immunoSEQ multiplex PCR reads using MiXCR and keeps one entry per CDR3 protein. The profile covers some 180,000 distinct CDR3 sequences, with roughly 91% appearing a single time and over 0.075% taken by the ten largest. Sequenced input: CD4+ T cells from PBMCs. The clonotype originates from a human donor with Susac syndrome. The chain is built from TRBV20-1 and TRBJ1-2; no reliable D call. CDR3 bases: TGCAGTGCTAGATTGGCCAACAGTAGACTTAACTATGGCTACACCTTC. It translates to CSARLANSRLNYGYTF.